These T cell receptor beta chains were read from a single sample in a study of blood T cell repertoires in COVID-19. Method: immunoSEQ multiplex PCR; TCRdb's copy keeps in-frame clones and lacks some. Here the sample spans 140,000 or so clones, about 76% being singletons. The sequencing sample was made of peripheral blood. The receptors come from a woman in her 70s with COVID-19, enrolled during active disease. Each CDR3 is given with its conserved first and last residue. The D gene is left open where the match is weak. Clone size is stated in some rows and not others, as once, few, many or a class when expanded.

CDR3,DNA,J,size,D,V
CASSLGQPNTEAFF,TGCGCCAGCAGCTTGGGACAGCCAAACACTGAAGCTTTCTTT,TRBJ1-1,-,-,TRBV5-1
CASSGGTSGNQPQHF,TGTGCCAGCAGTGGGGGGACGTCCGGCAATCAGCCCCAGCATTTT,TRBJ1-5,-,-,TRBV27
CASSLKALTRGSLAKSGANVLTF,TGTGCCAGTAGTCTCAAAGCCCTAACACGGGGGTCTTTGGCAAAATCTGGGGCCAACGTCCTGACTTTC,TRBJ2-6,-,-,TRBV19
CASSIPGISVEAFF,TGTGCCAGTAGTATACCGGGAATTAGCGTTGAAGCTTTCTTT,TRBJ1-1,-,-,TRBV19
CASSLGASYSGNTIYF,TGTGCCAGCAGCTTAGGGGCCTCCTACTCTGGAAACACCATATATTTT,TRBJ1-3,-,-,TRBV7-6
CASSSLLRQGRGINQPQHF,TGTGCCAGCAGTTCCCTTCTCAGACAGGGGCGGGGGATCAATCAGCCCCAGCATTTT,TRBJ1-5,-,TRBD1,TRBV28
CASSAGAGGWETQYF,TGTGCCAGCAGCGCTGGCGCGGGGGGGTGGGAGACCCAGTACTTC,TRBJ2-5,few,TRBD2,TRBV5-4
CASSLSRSATNEKLFF,TGTGCCAGCAGCTTAAGCCGGAGTGCAACTAATGAAAAACTGTTTTTT,TRBJ1-4,-,-,TRBV7-6
CASSEWGVSGTSTDTQYF,TGTGCCAGCAGTGAATGGGGCGTTAGCGGGACTAGCACAGATACGCAGTATTTT,TRBJ2-3,-,TRBD2,TRBV6-1
CASSQDPGSSSYEQYF,TGTGCCAGCAGCCAAGATCCGGGGTCGAGCTCCTACGAGCAGTACTTC,TRBJ2-7,-,-,TRBV3-1/TRBV3-2
CASSLPGPLSGTQYF,TGTGCCAGCAGCTTACCAGGGCCCTTGTCGGGGACCCAGTACTTC,TRBJ2-5,-,-,TRBV5-4
CASNTGTGLYGYTF,TGTGCCAGCAATACCGGGACAGGGCTCTATGGCTACACCTTC,TRBJ1-2,-,TRBD1,TRBV28
CASSFIVGYTF,TGTGCCAGCAGCTTTATCGTCGGCTACACCTTC,TRBJ1-2,-,-,TRBV7-9
CASSLEGREGGTEAFF,TGTGCCAGCAGCTTAGAGGGGCGGGAGGGAGGCACTGAAGCTTTCTTT,TRBJ1-1,-,-,TRBV7-2
CASSDRHRGHAYGYTF,TGTGCCAGCAGTGATCGGCACAGGGGCCACGCCTATGGCTACACCTTC,TRBJ1-2,-,TRBD1,TRBV6-1
CASSVAVSSGDTQYF,TGCGCCAGCAGCGTAGCGGTATCTAGCGGAGATACGCAGTATTTT,TRBJ2-3,-,TRBD2,TRBV5-1
CASSGRTGSQPQHF,TGTGCCAGCAGCGGCCGGACAGGGTCTCAGCCCCAGCATTTT,TRBJ1-5,-,-,TRBV21-1
CASSLGGAATEAFF,TGTGCCAGCAGCCTAGGAGGGGCTGCAACTGAAGCTTTCTTT,TRBJ1-1,once,-,TRBV7-3
CASSEAETGRDTEAFF,TGTGCCAGCAGTGAAGCGGAAACAGGGAGGGACACTGAAGCTTTCTTT,TRBJ1-1,once,-,TRBV2
CASSGGKTNTGELFF,TGTGCCAGCAGTGGAGGGAAGACGAACACCGGGGAGCTGTTTTTT,TRBJ2-2,-,-,TRBV2
CASTVDQGLVNTEAFF,TGTGCCAGCACAGTCGATCAGGGATTAGTGAACACTGAAGCTTTCTTT,TRBJ1-1,-,-,TRBV2
CASGWTGTTQNYGYTF,TGTGCCAGTGGGTGGACAGGGACGACGCAGAACTATGGCTACACCTTC,TRBJ1-2,once,TRBD1,TRBV19
CASSLGPGVRDGNQPQHF,TGCGCCAGCAGCTTGGGTCCGGGGGTCCGAGATGGCAATCAGCCCCAGCATTTT,TRBJ1-5,many,-,TRBV5-1
CASNAREDEAFF,TGTGCCAGTAATGCCCGGGAAGATGAAGCTTTCTTT,TRBJ1-1,-,-,TRBV19
CASSFGNQPQHF,TGTGCCAGCAGCTTCGGGAATCAGCCCCAGCATTTT,TRBJ1-5,-,-,TRBV7-8
CASSSDRGTDTQYF,TGCGCCAGCAGCTCGGACAGGGGCACAGATACGCAGTATTTT,TRBJ2-3,-,TRBD1,TRBV5-1
CASSPTGWGTGELFF,TGCGCCAGCAGCCCGACAGGGTGGGGCACCGGGGAGCTGTTTTTT,TRBJ2-2,-,TRBD1,TRBV5-1
CASSPYSGGDQETQYF,TGTGCCAGCAGCCCTTATAGCGGGGGAGACCAAGAGACCCAGTACTTC,TRBJ2-5,-,TRBD2,TRBV3-1/TRBV3-2
CASSEARFGGTDTQYF,TGTGCCAGCAGTGAAGCCCGTTTCGGGGGGACAGATACGCAGTATTTT,TRBJ2-3,few,TRBD2,TRBV2
CASSVDSNYGYTF,TGTGCCAGCAGCGTAGACAGCAACTATGGCTACACCTTC,TRBJ1-2,-,-,TRBV9
CASTTDRAWNTEAFF,TGTGCCAGTACCACCGACAGGGCCTGGAACACTGAAGCTTTCTTT,TRBJ1-1,-,TRBD1,TRBV19
CASSEYDEQYF,TGTGCCAGCAGTGAATACGACGAGCAGTACTTC,TRBJ2-7,-,-,TRBV25-1
CASSQAENYGYTF,TGTGCCAGCAGCCAAGCAGAAAACTATGGCTACACCTTC,TRBJ1-2,-,-,TRBV3-1/TRBV3-2
CASSPPGRGRGQPQHF,TGTGCCAGCTCACCACCGGGCAGGGGGCGCGGGCAGCCCCAGCATTTT,TRBJ1-5,-,TRBD1,TRBV18
CAWGRDSYGYTF,TGTGCCTGGGGACGGGACTCCTATGGCTACACCTTC,TRBJ1-2,-,-,TRBV30
CASSPERGSMNTEAFF,TGTGCCAGCTCACCGGAGAGGGGGAGCATGAACACTGAAGCTTTCTTT,TRBJ1-1,-,-,TRBV18
CASSLRTVGNSPLHF,TGTGCCAGCAGCTTACGGACAGTAGGGAATTCACCCCTCCACTTT,TRBJ1-6,few,-,TRBV11-2
CASSYVGGSGEKLFF,TGTGCCAGCAGTTACGTCGGTGGATCGGGTGAAAAACTGTTTTTT,TRBJ1-4,-,-,TRBV6-5
CASSQRTAQGYTIYF,TGCGCCAGCAGCCAACGAACCGCACAGGGATACACCATATATTTT,TRBJ1-3,-,-,TRBV4-1
CASNDRLYYGYTF,TGTGCCAGTAACGACAGACTCTACTATGGCTACACCTTC,TRBJ1-2,once,-,TRBV19
CASSSPQGVTEAFF,TGTGCCAGCAGTTCCCCGCAGGGTGTCACTGAAGCTTTCTTT,TRBJ1-1,-,-,TRBV6-5
CAWRGTATNEKLFF,TGTGCCTGGAGGGGGACAGCAACTAATGAAAAACTGTTTTTT,TRBJ1-4,-,TRBD1,TRBV30
CASSFMAGSGSPLHF,TGTGCCAGCAGTTTCATGGCGGGCTCGGGTTCACCCCTCCACTTT,TRBJ1-6,-,-,TRBV27
CASSRGGDATNEKLFF,TGCGCCAGCAGTCGCGGGGGGGACGCAACTAATGAAAAACTGTTTTTT,TRBJ1-4,-,-,TRBV4-1